Listed below are T cell receptor beta chains from one sample, sequenced in a study of blood T cell repertoires in COVID-19. Some clones are missing from TCRdb's copy, which holds only in-frame ones; the method was immunoSEQ multiplex PCR. The sample has a few hundred thousand clones, 80% to 90% seen once. The sequencing input was PBMCs or T cells enriched from blood (not recorded which). These TCRs come from a man aged 25-45 years who had recovered from COVID-19. CDR3s include the opening cysteine and the closing phenylalanine or tryptophan. A D gene is named only where the DNA matches it firmly. Expanded clones get a size class; other rows say once, few or many, or leave the size out.

once	-	TRBV7-6	TRBJ2-5	CASSLHPPTRQFLETQYF	TGTGCCAGCAGCTTACATCCACCCACCAGACAGTTTTTAGAGACCCAGTACTTC
-	-	TRBV30	TRBJ1-1	CAWSNTRGGTEAFF	TGTGCCTGGAGTAATACGAGGGGGGGCACTGAAGCTTTCTTT
-	TRBD1	TRBV5-1	TRBJ1-6	CASNKDRGSPLHF	TGCGCCAGCAACAAGGACAGGGGTTCACCCCTCCACTTT
-	-	TRBV7-2	TRBJ2-2	CASKSQGNTGELFF	TGTGCCAGCAAATCCCAGGGAAACACCGGGGAGCTGTTTTTT
-	TRBD1	TRBV6-1	TRBJ2-1	CASSVREGDRVYNEQFF	TGTGCCAGCAGTGTTCGCGAAGGGGACAGGGTATACAATGAGCAGTTCTTC
-	TRBD1	TRBV7-2	TRBJ2-7	CASSLGFQGVGYEQYF	TGTGCCAGCAGCTTAGGCTTCCAGGGGGTAGGGTACGAGCAGTACTTC
-	-	TRBV5-1	TRBJ2-1	CASMETASSYNEQFF	TGCGCCAGCATGGAGACGGCGAGCTCCTACAATGAGCAGTTCTTC
-	TRBD1	TRBV4-2	TRBJ1-2	CASSQTGDLGYGYTF	TGTGCCAGCTCCCAAACAGGGGATCTGGGCTATGGCTACACCTTC
-	-	TRBV4-1	TRBJ1-1	CASSQREVTEAFF	TGCGCCAGCAGCCAAAGAGAAGTGACTGAAGCTTTCTTT
-	TRBD2	TRBV14	TRBJ2-1	CASSPIRGGSYNEQFF	TGTGCCAGCAGCCCAATCCGGGGGGGGTCCTACAATGAGCAGTTCTTC